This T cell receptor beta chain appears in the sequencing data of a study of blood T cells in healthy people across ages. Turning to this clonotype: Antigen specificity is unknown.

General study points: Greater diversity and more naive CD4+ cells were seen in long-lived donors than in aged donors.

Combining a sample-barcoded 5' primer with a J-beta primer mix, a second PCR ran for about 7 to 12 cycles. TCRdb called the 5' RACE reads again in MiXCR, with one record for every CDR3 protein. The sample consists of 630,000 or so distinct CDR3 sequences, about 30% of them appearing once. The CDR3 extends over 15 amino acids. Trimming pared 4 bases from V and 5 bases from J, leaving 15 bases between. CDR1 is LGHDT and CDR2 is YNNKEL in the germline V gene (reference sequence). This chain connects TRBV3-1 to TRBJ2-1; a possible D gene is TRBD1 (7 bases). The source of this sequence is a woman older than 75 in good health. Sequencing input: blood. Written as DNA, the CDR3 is TGTGCCAGCAGCCCTCAGGGGGGAATTGACAATGAGCAGTTCTTC. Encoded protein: CASSPQGGIDNEQFF.